This paragraph reports one T cell receptor beta chain. In the study's own analysis: Estimates of nucleated cell counts were drawn from the amplification of reference gene primers. Assay used: immunoSEQ multiplex PCR; TCRdb lists only in-frame clones, some missing. The V and J calls and clone size were taken over from that table, and D and trimming were inferred from the DNA. The data show about 64,000 clones, around 90% seen once. The sample belongs to a study of blood T cell repertoires in COVID-19. Study overall: Sample material is recorded as cDNA or gDNA derived from T cells, B-cell-depleted T cells, or PBMCs.

Germline CDR1 is KGHSH and CDR2 is LQKENI. Trimming took 3 bases from V and 4 from J, leaving 12 bases between them. The length of the CDR3 is 14 residues. Sample: peripheral blood. This sequence originates from a woman over 75 with active COVID-19. The V and J genes are TRBV18 and TRBJ2-5; D perhaps matches TRBD2 (6 bases). The CDR3 region has the DNA TGTGCCAGCTCACCGGGACTGTTGGCAGAGACCCAGTACTTC. Translated, it gives CASSPGLLAETQYF.